One sample yielded the 26 T cell receptor beta chains listed below, sequenced in a study of blood T cell repertoires in COVID-19. Libraries were prepared by immunoSEQ multiplex PCR; TCRdb keeps only in-frame clonotypes and omits some of them. This sample has over 100,000 clones, with nearly 90% found just once. Sequenced sample: peripheral blood. The receptors come from a man aged 50-59 years with active COVID-19.

J is TRBJ1-1 and V is TRBV6-6; no clear D. The CDR3 has 14 amino acids. CDR1 and CDR2 from the germline V gene are MNHNY and SVGAGI (reference sequence). V dropped 3 bases and J dropped 0 bases, with 8 bases sitting between them. CDR3 DNA sequence: TGTGCCAGCAGTTATCAGGAACTGAACACTGAAGCTTTCTTT. This sequence encodes CASSYQELNTEAFF.

This sequence joins TRBV7-9 and TRBJ2-7; TRBD1 matches at 11 bases. The CDR3 length is 14 residues. Trimming cost V 5 bases and J 2 bases; bases outside gene matches: 2. Germline V lookup: CDR1 SEHNR, CDR2 FQNEAQ (reference sequence). The DNA for the CDR3 is TGTGCCAGCAGCCTGGGACAGGGGGCCTACGAGCAGTACTTC. The encoded protein is CASSLGQGAYEQYF.

This chain links TRBV5-5 with TRBJ2-1; 9 bases are shared with TRBD1. Germline lookup yields CDR1 SGHKS and CDR2 YYEKEE (reference sequence). The CDR3 runs 15 residues. V shed 5 bases, J shed 2 bases, and the junction held 5 bases outside the gene matches. The CDR3 DNA reads TGTGCCAGCAGACAACAGGGGGCGCCCTACAATGAGCAGTTCTTC. Translation: CASRQQGAPYNEQFF. The variable domain in full, with the rest retrieved from reference TRBV5-5 and TRBJ2-1, is DAGVTQSPTHLIKTRGQQVTLRCSPISGHKSVSWYQQVLGQGPQFIFQYYEKEERGRGNFPDRFSARQFPNYSSELNVNALLLGDSALYLCASRQQGAPYNEQFFGPGTRLTVL.

The chain employs TRBV7-9 and TRBJ2-5; 10 nucleotides align to TRBD2. The germline CDR1 and CDR2 sequences are SEHNR and FQNEAQ (reference sequence). The CDR3 totals 17 residues. The J segment lost 9 bases and the V segment lost 1 base, leaving 14 bases of the junction unmatched. This CDR3 reads CASSLVIAGGLLRSQYF. As DNA, the CDR3 is TGTGCCAGCAGCTTAGTAATAGCGGGGGGCCTCCTCCGGTCCCAGTACTTC.

The chain employs TRBV3-1 (or the pseudogene TRBV3-2) and TRBJ2-5; tentative D call: TRBD2 (6 bases). CDR3 size: 16 residues. Germline V gene data show CDR1 as LGHDT and CDR2 as YNNKEL (reference sequence). V was trimmed by 4 bases and J by 7 bases, leaving 22 bases between them. The CDR3 bases are TGTGCCAGCAGCCCACCCAGGGCTAGCGCCTCTGGGACCCAGTACTTC. Its protein is CASSPPRASASGTQYF.

J is TRBJ2-5 and V is TRBV12-3 or TRBV12-4, with TRBD2 matching over 7 bases. This CDR3 has 10 amino acids. The ends lost 8 bases at V and 9 bases at J; junction bases unmatched: 3. The CDR3 reads CASRGEAQYF. DNA of the CDR3: TGTGCCAGCCGGGGGGAGGCCCAGTACTTC.

The V gene is TRBV2, the J gene TRBJ2-7; tentative D call: TRBD2 (7 bases). This CDR3 is 15 amino acids long. V was clipped by 3 bases and J by 0 bases, with 12 bases between them. Germline values: CDR1 SNHLY, CDR2 FYNNEI. DNA for the CDR3: TGTGCCAGCAGTGAGATGGGGGGGCCCTCCTACGAGCAGTACTTC. Translated, it gives CASSEMGGPSYEQYF.

The rearrangement joins TRBV19 to TRBJ1-4; tentative D call: TRBD1 (5 bases). V was cut by 7 bases and J by 0 bases, with 9 bases left in between. Germline V gives CDR1 LNHDA, CDR2 SQIVND (reference sequence). This CDR3 comprises 14 residues. The CDR3 nucleotides are TGTGCCAGTACAGACAGAGCAACTAATGAAAAACTGTTTTTT. Translating it yields CASTDRATNEKLFF.

This chain links TRBV7-2 with TRBJ1-6; 7 bases agree with TRBD1. The CDR3 spans 14 residues. V lost 8 bases and J lost 9; bases outside the gene matches: 10. Germline CDR1 and CDR2: SGHTA and FQGNSA. CDR3 in amino acids: CASGYTGASSPLHF. The CDR3 DNA follows: TGTGCCAGCGGGTATACAGGGGCAAGTTCACCCCTCCACTTT. The full variable domain, with the rest looked up from reference TRBV7-2 and TRBJ1-6, is GAGVSQSPSNKVTEKGKDVELRCDPISGHTALYWYRQSLGQGLEFLIYFQGNSAPDKSGLPSDRFSAERTGGSVSTLTIQRTQQEDSAVYLCASGYTGASSPLHFGNGTRLTVT.

This sequence joins TRBV10-3 and TRBJ2-7; 8 bases map to TRBD1. Trimming removed 6 bases from V and 5 bases from J; junction bases left unmatched: 3. This CDR3 has 12 residues. Per germline, CDR1 ENHRY and CDR2 SYGVKD. CDR3 amino acids: CAIRGQVHEQYF. The CDR3 DNA is TGTGCCATCAGGGGACAGGTCCACGAGCAGTACTTC.

The V call is TRBV6-2 or TRBV6-3, the J call TRBJ2-4; possibly TRBD2 for D (6 bases). This CDR3 is 16 amino acids long. Germline lookup yields CDR1 MNHEY and CDR2 SVGEGT. With 6 bases removed from V and 0 bases from J, the gap between germline ends came to 15 bases. CDR3 sequence: CASSQGGGLAKNIQYF. CDR3 nucleotide sequence: TGTGCCAGCAGCCAGGGAGGAGGGCTAGCCAAAAACATTCAGTACTTC.

The chain is built from TRBV5-1 and TRBJ1-1; 9 bases fit TRBD1. Germline CDR1 SGHRS, CDR2 YFSETQ. This CDR3 comprises 15 residues. The J segment lost 1 base and the V segment lost 4 bases, leaving 5 bases of the junction unmatched. CDR3: CASSTGQGPNTEAFF. The DNA for the CDR3 is TGCGCCAGCAGCACTGGACAGGGGCCGAACACTGAAGCTTTCTTT.

The V gene is TRBV6-5, the J gene TRBJ1-1; D call uncertain. The CDR3 consists of 11 residues. The ends were cut back, 6 bases at V and 11 bases at J, with 13 bases in the middle. Germline V lookup: CDR1 MNHEY, CDR2 SVGAGI. CDR3: CASRESPRAFF. The CDR3 DNA is TGTGCCAGCAGGGAGTCCCCGAGGGCTTTCTTT.

The chain employs TRBV9 and TRBJ2-4; 7 nucleotides agree with TRBD2. V was clipped by 3 bases and J by 0 bases; unmatched bases: 12. This CDR3 has 18 residues. CDR1 is SGDLS, CDR2 YYNGEE, per germline. The CDR3 DNA is TGTGCCAGCAGCGACCGGGACTATGGCACCCGAGCCAAAAACATTCAGTACTTC. Translation gives CASSDRDYGTRAKNIQYF.

The chain has TRBV11-2 and TRBJ1-2; D is ambiguous. The CDR3 is 14 amino acids. The germline V gene encodes CDR1 SGHAT and CDR2 FQNNGV. Trimming took off 0 bases at V and 5 bases at J, with 10 bases between the two ends. CDR3 in amino acids: CASSLDPTVYGYTF. CDR3 in DNA: TGTGCCAGCAGCTTAGATCCAACGGTGTATGGCTACACCTTC.

This rearrangement joins TRBV6-5 to TRBJ1-1; D is undetermined. CDR3 length equals 11 residues. Germline CDR1 reads MNHEY; CDR2 reads SVGAGI. The germline V and J ends were trimmed by 7 bases and 2 bases, with 5 bases remaining between them. CDR3 residues: CASTRNTEAFF. Written as DNA, the CDR3 is TGTGCCAGCACTAGAAACACTGAAGCTTTCTTT.

This clone showed up just once. The chain employs TRBV5-1 and TRBJ2-2; D remains unclear. The CDR3 is 15 residues long. CDR1 is SGHRS, CDR2 YFSETQ, per germline. Trimming stripped 1 base from V and 1 base from J, with 8 bases between. CDR3 sequence: CASSLQAGNTGELFF. As DNA, the CDR3 is TGCGCCAGCAGCTTGCAAGCAGGGAACACCGGGGAGCTGTTTTTT.

The chain joins TRBV30 to TRBJ1-1; tentatively, D is TRBD1 (5 bases). With 0 bases removed from V and 10 bases from J, the gap between germline ends came to 24 bases. This CDR3 is built from 16 residues. CDR1 and CDR2 from the germline V gene are GTSNPN and SVGIG (reference sequence). The CDR3 loop is CAWSVRRGPGSGVAFF. CDR3 bases: TGTGCCTGGAGTGTACGGAGGGGCCCGGGTTCCGGCGTAGCTTTCTTT.

This chain uses TRBV28 with TRBJ1-2; D perhaps matches TRBD1 (5 bases). CDR1 MDHEN and CDR2 SYDVKM come from the germline V gene. The CDR3 has 13 residues. Trimming shortened V by 6 bases and J by 5 bases, and 13 bases separated the two germline ends. CDR3 sequence reads: CASRLAGLYGYTF. The DNA for the CDR3 is TGTGCCAGCAGACTCGCAGGGCTTTATGGCTACACCTTC.

J is TRBJ2-3 and V is TRBV7-6; D perhaps matches TRBD2 (5 bases). The CDR3 has 15 residues. CDR1 is SGHVS, CDR2 FNYEAQ, per germline. V lost 5 bases to trimming and J lost 0 bases, with 12 bases between them. CDR3 sequence: CASSLSGGSTDTQYF. The CDR3 DNA reads TGTGCCAGCAGCCTAAGCGGAGGAAGCACAGATACGCAGTATTTT.

This chain joins TRBV6-2 or TRBV6-3 and TRBJ1-4; D gene ambiguous. Trimming removed 2 bases at V and 0 bases at J, with 10 bases between. This CDR3 comprises 16 residues. Germline CDR1 is MNHEY and CDR2 is SVGEGT. Written as DNA, the CDR3 is TGTGCCAGCAGTTACGAACCGGGAACAACTAATGAAAAACTGTTTTTT. As protein: CASSYEPGTTNEKLFF.

The chain couples TRBV4-1 to TRBJ2-2; no definite D call. The CDR3 has 14 amino acids. Germline V gives CDR1 MGHRA, CDR2 YSYEKL. V was cut by 0 bases and J by 2 bases, with 4 bases left in between. CDR3 sequence reads: CASSQDVNTGELFF. CDR3 nucleotide sequence: TGCGCCAGCAGCCAAGACGTAAACACCGGGGAGCTGTTTTTT.

This clone was recorded only once. The chain combines TRBV21-1 with TRBJ1-1; TRBD1 is the table's D call and was not checked against the DNA. TRBV21-1 is a pseudogene. The length of the CDR3 is 12 residues. The CDR3 DNA reads as TGTGCCAGCAGCAAAGTCAGGACTGAAGCTTTCTTT. Amino acid sequence: CASSKVRTEAFF.

The chain recombines TRBV11-2 with TRBJ2-2, with TRBD1 identical over 7 bases. CDR1 and CDR2 (germline): SGHAT, FQNNGV. J lost 1 base, V lost 4 bases, and 6 bases had no gene match. This CDR3 comprises 16 residues. CDR3 loop: CASSYTGVRNTGELFF. The DNA of the CDR3 is TGTGCCAGCAGCTACACAGGGGTTAGGAACACCGGGGAGCTGTTTTTT.

The chain recombines TRBV15 with TRBJ1-4, with a weak D call TRBD1 (5 bases). In germline, CDR1 is LNHNV, CDR2 YYDKDF (reference sequence). There are 15 residues in the CDR3. V gave up 1 base and J gave up 2 bases, with 8 bases separating them. The CDR3 spells CATSRVGPTNEKLFF. CDR3 bases: TGTGCCACCAGCAGAGTGGGGCCCACTAATGAAAAACTGTTTTTT.

The rearrangement links TRBV10-2 to TRBJ2-5, with a weak D call TRBD2 (5 bases). Trimming stripped 8 bases from V and 3 bases from J, with 22 bases between. Germline CDR1 and CDR2: WSHSY and SAAADI. This CDR3 comprises 16 residues. CDR3 bases: TGCGCCAGCGACCGGGGTTGGGGAAGAGGGAAAGAGACCCAGTACTTC. This gives the protein CASDRGWGRGKETQYF.